This T cell receptor (beta chain) was profiled in a study of control samples from healthy donors and cancer patients. This clone was seen just once. Between the trimmed V and J ends, which lost 1 base and 2 bases, there was a span of 18 bases. The germline V gene encodes CDR1 SGHRS and CDR2 YFSETQ. This CDR3 contains 17 residues. Sequencing was performed with immunoSEQ multiplex PCR; in TCRdb, only in-frame clones are kept and a portion is missing. The table has tens of thousands of clones, about 86% seen once; the top ten hold 20% to 25%. The sample comprised PBMCs. The sequence came from a woman in her sixties or seventies with lung cancer. V gene TRBV5-1 combines with J gene TRBJ1-2; D is uncertain. CDR3 nucleotide sequence: TGCGCCAGCAGCTTGATGAGGGCGCAGGATATAAACTATGGCTACACCTTC. As protein: CASSLMRAQDINYGYTF.